One and the same sample provided the 14 T cell receptor beta chains below, sequenced in a study of a mutant IDH1 vaccine in newly diagnosed glioma. TCRdb's copy holds only in-frame clones and misses some; the assay was immunoSEQ multiplex PCR. The table lists 68,000 or so clones, about four fifths of them singletons. Stated time point: baseline, week 1 (first vaccination visit). Regarding treatment: pre-vaccination baseline after standard-of-care therapy. The source was PBMCs, collected from a glioma patient treated with radiotherapy, temozolomide or both. These receptors all come from a man aged 45-65 years with glioma.

This clone came up once. This rearrangement joins TRBV2 to TRBJ1-2; tentative D call: TRBD1 (6 bases). Trimming cost V 8 bases and J 2 bases, with 12 bases left between them. Germline-derived CDR1 and CDR2 are SNHLY and FYNNEI. This CDR3 is 13 amino acids long. CDR3 in DNA: TGTGCCAGCTTTCGACAGGTGAACTATGGCTACACCTTC. It specifies CASFRQVNYGYTF.

V usage is TRBV19 and J usage is TRBJ2-6, with unresolved D. The germline CDR1 and CDR2 sequences are LNHDA and SQIVND (reference sequence). V lost 1 base to trimming and J lost 4 bases, with 8 bases between them. The CDR3 is made up of 15 amino acids. The CDR3: CASSIVWAGANVLTF. The CDR3 coding sequence is TGTGCCAGTAGTATAGTTTGGGCCGGGGCCAACGTCCTGACTTTC.

This clone was seen only once. CDR3 in amino acids: CSVGTGANEKLFF. The CDR3 region has the DNA TGCAGCGTTGGAACAGGGGCTAATGAAAAACTGTTTTTT. The V gene is TRBV29-1, the J gene TRBJ1-4; 7 nucleotides match TRBD1. Germline V gene sequence: CDR1 SQVTM, CDR2 ANQGSEA. This CDR3 region has 13 residues. V lost 4 bases, J lost 3 bases, and 2 bases stayed unmatched.

The rearrangement links TRBV6-5 to TRBJ2-5; no firm D call. The CDR3 has 14 amino acids. From germline, CDR1 is MNHEY and CDR2 SVGAGI. The V and J ends lost 3 bases and 6 bases respectively, with 14 bases between them. The CDR3 DNA follows: TGTGCCAGCAGTTATGTTCCTCGCGGCAAGACCCAGTACTTC. Residues: CASSYVPRGKTQYF.

The chain joins TRBV2 to TRBJ1-1; the D gene is possibly TRBD1 (6 bases). The CDR3 has 13 amino acids. Per the germline V gene, CDR1 is SNHLY and CDR2 is FYNNEI. Trimming took off 10 bases at V and 5 bases at J, with 17 bases between the two ends. CDR3 nucleotide sequence: TGTGCCACCCGGCCGACTAGGGGGACTGAAGCTTTCTTT. Translation gives CATRPTRGTEAFF.

This sequence joins TRBV7-3 and TRBJ1-1; D might be TRBD1 (5 bases). The CDR3 spans 15 residues. V was cut by 5 bases and J by 1 base, with 14 bases left in between. Per germline, CDR1 SGHTA and CDR2 FQGTGA. CDR3 sequence reads: CASSPRGGRNTEAFF. The CDR3 DNA reads TGTGCCAGCAGCCCTCGGGGGGGTAGGAACACTGAAGCTTTCTTT.

The table lists this clone with a count of one. This chain links TRBV7-9 with TRBJ1-4, with D perhaps TRBD1 (5 bases). Germline V gives CDR1 SEHNR, CDR2 FQNEAQ (reference sequence). V was shortened by 5 bases and J by 0 bases, with 10 bases between the two germline ends. This CDR3 region has 15 residues. CDR3 sequence: CASSGGGTTNEKLFF. The CDR3, as DNA: TGTGCCAGCAGCGGGGGGGGGACAACTAATGAAAAACTGTTTTTT.

The V gene is TRBV19, the J gene TRBJ2-7; tentatively, D is TRBD2 (6 bases). Germline values: CDR1 LNHDA, CDR2 SQIVND (reference sequence). CDR3 length equals 12 residues. Trimming left V 3 bases short and J 6 bases short, with 9 bases between. The CDR3: CASSIGGLEQYF. CDR3 sequence (DNA): TGTGCCAGTAGTATCGGAGGGCTCGAGCAGTACTTC.

This clone has just one count. This chain uses TRBV2 with TRBJ1-3, with D hard to call. The CDR3 spans 16 residues. CDR1 SNHLY and CDR2 FYNNEI come from the germline V gene. Trimming removed 0 bases at V and 0 bases at J, with 9 bases between. The CDR3: CASSEAETSSGNTIYF. The CDR3 DNA reads TGTGCCAGCAGTGAAGCGGAGACAAGCTCTGGAAACACCATATATTTT. Using reference TRBV2 and TRBJ1-3 for the parts outside the CDR3, the full variable domain is EPEVTQTPSHQVTQMGQEVILRCVPISNHLYFYWYRQILGQKVEFLVSFYNNEISEKSEIFDDQFSVERPDGSNFTLKIRSTKLEDSAMYFCASSEAETSSGNTIYFGEGSWLTVV.

The V and J genes are TRBV7-2 and TRBJ2-7; the match to TRBD2 covers 9 bases. The CDR3 loop spans 17 amino acids. V gave up 2 bases and J gave up 3 bases; unmatched junction bases: 11. CDR1 SGHTA and CDR2 FQGNSA come from the germline V gene. Here the CDR3 reads CASSLRSGGRSYYEQYF. DNA of the CDR3: TGTGCCAGCAGCTTAAGAAGCGGGGGGCGATCCTACTACGAGCAGTACTTC.

V is TRBV9 and J is TRBJ1-3, with D possibly matching TRBD1 (5 bases). The V end lost 2 bases, the J end lost 2 bases, and 8 bases lay between the germline ends. The CDR3 sequence is 14 residues long. CDR1 SGDLS and CDR2 YYNGEE come from the germline V gene. CDR3 amino acids: CASSVGGPGNTIYF. The CDR3, as DNA: TGTGCCAGCAGCGTGGGGGGACCTGGAAACACCATATATTTT.

This clone has just one count. The chain joins TRBV7-9 to TRBJ2-7; 8 bases are a match to TRBD2. Losses at the gene ends were 1 base for V and 6 bases for J; bases not matched to a gene: 5. CDR3 length: 14 residues. The germline V gene encodes CDR1 SEHNR and CDR2 FQNEAQ (reference sequence). The CDR3 nucleotides read TGTGCCAGCAGCTTAGGAGCGGGGGACTTCGAGCAGTACTTC. This sequence encodes CASSLGAGDFEQYF. Based on the CDR3 plus reference TRBV7-9 and TRBJ2-7, the full variable domain is DTGVSQNPRHKITKRGQNVTFRCDPISEHNRLYWYRQTLGQGPEFLTYFQNEAQLEKSRLLSDRFSAERPKGSFSTLEIQRTEQGDSAMYLCASSLGAGDFEQYFGPGTRLTVT.

This clone has just one count. This chain joins TRBV9 and TRBJ2-1; 11 nucleotides line up with TRBD2. The CDR3 consists of 18 residues. The germline V gene encodes CDR1 SGDLS and CDR2 YYNGEE. Unmatched junction bases numbered 6, after V lost 0 bases and J lost 1 base. The CDR3 DNA is TGTGCCAGCAGCGTAGGGGGTAGCGGGGGGGGTTCCTACAATGAGCAGTTCTTC. Protein: CASSVGGSGGGSYNEQFF. Filled out from reference TRBV9 and TRBJ2-1, the complete variable domain reads DSGVTQTPKHLITATGQRVTLRCSPRSGDLSVYWYQQSLDQGLQFLIQYYNGEERAKGNILERFSAQQFPDLHSELNLSSLELGDSALYFCASSVGGSGGGSYNEQFFGPGTRLTVL.

V and J are TRBV15 and TRBJ2-2; 10 nucleotides agree with TRBD1. Trimming cost V 1 base and J 1 base; bases outside gene matches: 3. Germline CDR1 reads LNHNV; CDR2 reads YYDKDF (reference sequence). The CDR3 contains 17 residues. The CDR3 DNA reads as TGTGCCACCAGCAGAGTGGGGACAGGGGTGAACACCGGGGAGCTGTTTTTT. Its protein product is CATSRVGTGVNTGELFF.